One and the same sample provided the 5 T cell receptor beta chains below, sequenced in a study of blood T cell repertoires in COVID-19. Measured with immunoSEQ multiplex PCR; TCRdb has only the in-frame clones, and not every one. The table lists around 290,000 clones, roughly 86% of them singletons, with over 2.5% in the top ten. The sequencing input was PBMCs or T cells enriched from blood (not recorded which). The receptors here all came from a woman aged 18-35 years who had recovered from COVID-19.

The chain couples TRBV13 to TRBJ2-3, with 7 bases fitting TRBD1. There are 15 residues in the CDR3. V shed 4 bases, J shed 11 bases, and the junction held 15 bases outside the gene matches. The germline V gene encodes CDR1 PRHDT and CDR2 FYEKMQ (reference sequence). CDR3 nucleotide sequence: TGTGCCAGCAGCTGGGCTGACAGGGATCGTCAGAAGCAGTATTTT. It yields the protein CASSWADRDRQKQYF. Full variable domain (missing parts from reference TRBV13 and TRBJ2-3): AAGVIQSPRHLIKEKRETATLKCYPIPRHDTVYWYQQGPGQDPQFLISFYEKMQSDKGSIPDRFSAQQFSDYHSELNMSSLELGDSALYFCASSWADRDRQKQYFGPGTRLTVL.

The chain recombines TRBV14 with TRBJ1-1; the match to TRBD1 covers 8 bases. The CDR3 consists of 14 residues. The germline CDR1 and CDR2 sequences are SGHDN and FVKESK. V shed 5 bases, J shed 4 bases, and the junction held 6 bases outside the gene matches. CDR3 sequence (DNA): TGTGCCAGCAGCGTTCAGGGGGCTATCACTGAAGCTTTCTTT. It codes for CASSVQGAITEAFF.

CDR3 sequence: CASSLASPSASYEQYF. CDR3 DNA: TGTGCCAGCAGCTTAGCCTCGCCTAGCGCCTCTTACGAGCAGTACTTC. This rearrangement joins TRBV7-9 to TRBJ2-7; possible D gene TRBD2, 6 bases. This CDR3 spans 16 amino acids. Per germline, CDR1 SEHNR and CDR2 FQNEAQ (reference sequence). V was shortened by 0 bases and J by 4 bases, with 16 bases between the two germline ends.

In this sample, this clone turned up once. The rearrangement links TRBV21-1 to TRBJ2-1; the table assigns TRBD2, which was not confirmed against the DNA. TRBV21-1 is reported as a pseudogene. The CDR3 is 16 amino acids. CDR3 in amino acids: CASSKERGGTYNEQFF. In nucleotides, the CDR3 is TGTGCCAGCAGCAAAGAGCGTGGGGGGACCTACAATGAGCAGTTCTTC.

Remarks on this clone: Other nucleotide sequences from this sample produce the same CDR3. J is TRBJ2-7 and V is TRBV3-1 (or the pseudogene TRBV3-2); D not resolved. The CDR3 is 12 amino acids. Germline V gene data show CDR1 as LGHDT and CDR2 as YNNKEL (reference sequence). The ends were cut back, 4 bases at V and 0 bases at J, with 4 bases in the middle. This CDR3 reads CASSRSSYEQYF. DNA for the CDR3: TGTGCCAGCAGCCGCAGCTCCTACGAGCAGTACTTC.